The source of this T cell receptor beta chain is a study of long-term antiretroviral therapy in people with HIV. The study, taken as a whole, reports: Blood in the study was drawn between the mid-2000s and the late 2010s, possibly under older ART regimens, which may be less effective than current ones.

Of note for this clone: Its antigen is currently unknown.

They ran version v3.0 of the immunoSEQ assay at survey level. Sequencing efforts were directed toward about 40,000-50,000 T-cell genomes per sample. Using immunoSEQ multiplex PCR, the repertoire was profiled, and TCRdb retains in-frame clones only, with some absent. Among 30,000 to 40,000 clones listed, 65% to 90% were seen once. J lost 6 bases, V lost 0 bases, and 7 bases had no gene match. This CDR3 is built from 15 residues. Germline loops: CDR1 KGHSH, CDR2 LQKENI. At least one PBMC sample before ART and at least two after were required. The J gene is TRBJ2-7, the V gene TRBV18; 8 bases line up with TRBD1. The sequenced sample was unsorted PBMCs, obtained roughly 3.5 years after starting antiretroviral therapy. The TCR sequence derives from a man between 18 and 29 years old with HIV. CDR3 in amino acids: CASSPPQSGGLEQYF. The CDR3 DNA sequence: TGTGCCAGCTCACCACCTCAGTCAGGGGGCCTCGAGCAGTACTTC.